These 8 T cell receptor beta chains came from one sample sequenced in a study of vaccination and CD4 T cells after COVID-19. Stated treatment: roughly ten-day PBMC culture with coronavirus spike peptide pools or control peptides (ViraFEST assay). No antigen has been identified for these receptors. An Oncomine TCR Beta short-read assay was used to sequence the DNA from cultured CD4+ T cells. TCRdb reprocessed the PCR reads with MiXCR, giving one entry per CDR3 protein. In the table there are about 21,000 distinct CDR3 sequences, 40% of which are singletons. This material consisted of CD4+ T cells from blood, cultured in vitro, taken after SARS-CoV-2 vaccination. These receptors were obtained from a human donor who had recovered from COVID-19.

This clonotype is large within its sample. The CDR3 DNA follows: TGCAGTGCCACGCGAGGTACTGAAGCTTTCTTT. Protein product: CSATRGTEAFF. This chain uses TRBV20-1 with TRBJ1-1; D is unclear. V gave up 6 bases and J gave up 5 bases, with 10 bases separating them. This CDR3 comprises 11 residues. Germline V CDR1 and CDR2: DFQATT, SNEGSKA (reference sequence).

This sequence joins TRBV7-6 and TRBJ2-2, with TRBD2 matching 7 bases. This CDR3 is 17 amino acids long. The ends lost 1 base at V and 4 bases at J; junction bases unmatched: 9. The germline V gene has CDR1 SGHVS and CDR2 FNYEAQ. Here the CDR3 DNA reads TGTGCCAGCAGCTTAGAAGCGGGAAGCACTACCACCGGGGAGCTGTTTTTT. Protein sequence: CASSLEAGSTTTGELFF.

This clonotype was detected only a few times. This chain uses TRBV6-5 with TRBJ2-3; D call uncertain. The germline V gene has CDR1 MNHEY and CDR2 SVGAGI. CDR3 length: 13 amino acids. V was clipped by 4 bases and J by 1 base, with 6 bases between them. The CDR3 bases are TGTGCCAGCAGTTTCGTCCGCACAGATACGCAGTATTTT. Amino acid sequence: CASSFVRTDTQYF.

This chain joins TRBV20-1 and TRBJ1-2; D not certain. The length of the CDR3 is 14 residues. The V end was cut by 0 bases, the J end by 3 bases, with 11 bases between. Germline V gene lookup returns CDR1 DFQATT and CDR2 SNEGSKA (reference sequence). Here the CDR3 reads CSARDPQSDYGYTF. CDR3 DNA sequence: TGCAGTGCTAGAGATCCACAGAGCGACTATGGCTACACCTTC.

There are a few counts of this clonotype. This chain connects TRBV11-3 to TRBJ2-3; 7 bases align to TRBD1. V trimming: 5 bases; J trimming: 0 bases; junction bases outside the gene matches: 14. CDR1 and CDR2 from the germline V gene are SGHNT and YENEEA. The CDR3 length is 18 residues. Here the CDR3 DNA reads TGTGCCAGCAGCCCTGGGACAGAACCAATCTTTAGCACAGATACGCAGTATTTT. This sequence encodes CASSPGTEPIFSTDTQYF.

The chain employs TRBV6-2 or TRBV6-3 and TRBJ2-5, with D tentatively TRBD1 (5 bases). The germline gives CDR1 MNHEY, CDR2 SVGEGT. The CDR3 is 13 residues long. The ends were cut back, 7 bases at V and 5 bases at J, with 14 bases in the middle. The CDR3 DNA follows: TGTGCCAGCATTAGGGCCAGGGTGGAGACCCAGTACTTC. Its protein is CASIRARVETQYF.

This clonotype was counted only a few times. This chain uses TRBV20-1 with TRBJ1-2, with 8 bases fitting TRBD1. The V gene's germline CDR1 is DFQATT and CDR2 SNEGSKA (reference sequence). J was trimmed by 8 bases and V by 0 bases; bases with no gene match: 11. CDR3 length equals 15 residues. The CDR3 sequence: CSARDQAGGAPGYTF. The CDR3 coding sequence is TGCAGTGCTAGAGATCAAGCAGGGGGCGCGCCCGGCTACACCTTC.

In this sample, this clonotype turned up a few times. V usage is TRBV20-1 and J usage is TRBJ1-2, with D unresolved. The CDR3 totals 14 residues. Germline V gives CDR1 DFQATT, CDR2 SNEGSKA (reference sequence). Trimming pared 5 bases from V and 0 bases from J, leaving 13 bases between. This chain's CDR3 is CSAGPPGANYGYTF. The CDR3 nucleotides read TGCAGTGCTGGACCTCCTGGAGCTAACTATGGCTACACCTTC.